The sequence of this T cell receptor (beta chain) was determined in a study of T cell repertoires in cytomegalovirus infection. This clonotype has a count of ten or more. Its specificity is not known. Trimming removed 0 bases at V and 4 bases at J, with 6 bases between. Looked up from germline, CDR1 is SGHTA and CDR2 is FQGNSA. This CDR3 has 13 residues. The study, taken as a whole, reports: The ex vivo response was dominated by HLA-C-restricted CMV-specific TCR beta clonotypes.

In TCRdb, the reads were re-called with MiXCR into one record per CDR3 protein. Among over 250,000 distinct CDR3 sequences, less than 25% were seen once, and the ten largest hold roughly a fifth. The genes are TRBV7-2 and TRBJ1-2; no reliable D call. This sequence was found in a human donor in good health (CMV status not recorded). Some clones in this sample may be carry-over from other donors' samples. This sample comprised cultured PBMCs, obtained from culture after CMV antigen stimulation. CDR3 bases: TGTGCCAGCAGCTTAGCCACAGCCTATGGCTACACCTTC. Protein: CASSLATAYGYTF.